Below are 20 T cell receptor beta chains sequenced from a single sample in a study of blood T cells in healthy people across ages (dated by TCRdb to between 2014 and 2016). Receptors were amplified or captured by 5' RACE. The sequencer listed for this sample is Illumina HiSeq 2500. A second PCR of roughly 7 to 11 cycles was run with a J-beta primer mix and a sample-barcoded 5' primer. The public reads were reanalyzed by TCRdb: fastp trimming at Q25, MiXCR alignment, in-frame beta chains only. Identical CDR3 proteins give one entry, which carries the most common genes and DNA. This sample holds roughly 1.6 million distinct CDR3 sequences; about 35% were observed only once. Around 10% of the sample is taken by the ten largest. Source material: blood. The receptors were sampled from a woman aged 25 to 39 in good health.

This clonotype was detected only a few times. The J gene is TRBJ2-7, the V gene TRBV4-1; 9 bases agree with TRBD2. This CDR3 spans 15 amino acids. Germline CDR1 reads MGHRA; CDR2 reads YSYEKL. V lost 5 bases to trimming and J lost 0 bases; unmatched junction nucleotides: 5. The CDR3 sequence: CASSGRLADSYEQYF. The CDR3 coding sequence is TGCGCCAGCAGCGGGCGACTAGCGGACTCCTACGAGCAGTACTTC.

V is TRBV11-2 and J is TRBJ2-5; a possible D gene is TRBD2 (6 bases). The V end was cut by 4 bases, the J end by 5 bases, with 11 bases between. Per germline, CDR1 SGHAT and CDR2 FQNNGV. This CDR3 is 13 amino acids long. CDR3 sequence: CASSYSGSETQYF. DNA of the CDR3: TGTGCCAGCAGCTACAGCGGGTCGGAGACCCAGTACTTC. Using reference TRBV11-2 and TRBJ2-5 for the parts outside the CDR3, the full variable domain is EAGVAQSPRYKIIEKRQSVAFWCNPISGHATLYWYQQILGQGPKLLIQFQNNGVVDDSQLPKDRFSAERLKGVDSTLKIQPAKLEDSAVYLCASSYSGSETQYFGPGTRLLVL.

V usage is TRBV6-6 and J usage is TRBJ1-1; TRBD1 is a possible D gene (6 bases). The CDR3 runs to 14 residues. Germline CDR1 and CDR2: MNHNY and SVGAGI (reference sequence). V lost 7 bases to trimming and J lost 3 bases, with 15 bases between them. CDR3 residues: CASTIPGGHTEAFF. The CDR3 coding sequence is TGTGCCAGCACTATCCCCGGGGGGCACACTGAAGCTTTCTTT.

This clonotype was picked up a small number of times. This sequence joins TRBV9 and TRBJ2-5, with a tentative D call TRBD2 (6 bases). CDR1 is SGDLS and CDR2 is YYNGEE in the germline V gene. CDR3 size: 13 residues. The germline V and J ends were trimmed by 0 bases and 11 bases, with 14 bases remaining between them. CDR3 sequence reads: CASSVEVSGEQYF. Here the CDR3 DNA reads TGTGCCAGCAGCGTAGAGGTCTCGGGGGAGCAGTACTTC.

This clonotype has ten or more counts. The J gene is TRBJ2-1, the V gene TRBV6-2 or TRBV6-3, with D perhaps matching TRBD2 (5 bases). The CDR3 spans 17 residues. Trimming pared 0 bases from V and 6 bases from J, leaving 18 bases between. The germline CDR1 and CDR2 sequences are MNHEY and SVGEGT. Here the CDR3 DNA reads TGTGCCAGCAGTTACTCCCCTAGCCCAAAAGATGGCAATGAGCAGTTCTTC. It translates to CASSYSPSPKDGNEQFF.

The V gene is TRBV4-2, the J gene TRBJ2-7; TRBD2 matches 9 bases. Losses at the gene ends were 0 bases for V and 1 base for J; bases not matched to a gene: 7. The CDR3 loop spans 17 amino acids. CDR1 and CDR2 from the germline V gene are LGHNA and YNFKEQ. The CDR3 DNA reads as TGTGCCAGCAGCCAAGATCGGGAGCGGGAGGTTTCCTACGAGCAGTACTTC. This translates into CASSQDREREVSYEQYF.

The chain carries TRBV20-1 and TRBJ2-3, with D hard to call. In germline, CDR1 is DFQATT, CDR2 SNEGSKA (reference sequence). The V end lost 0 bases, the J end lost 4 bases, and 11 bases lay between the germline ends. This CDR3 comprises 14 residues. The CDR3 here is CSARDIDSADTQYF. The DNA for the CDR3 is TGCAGTGCTAGAGATATAGACTCCGCAGATACGCAGTATTTT.

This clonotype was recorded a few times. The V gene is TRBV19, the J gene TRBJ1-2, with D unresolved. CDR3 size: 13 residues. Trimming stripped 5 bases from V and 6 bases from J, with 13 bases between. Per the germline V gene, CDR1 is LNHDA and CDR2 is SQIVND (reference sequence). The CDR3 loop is CASSPQVGHGYTF. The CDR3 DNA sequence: TGTGCCAGTAGTCCCCAGGTTGGCCATGGCTACACCTTC.

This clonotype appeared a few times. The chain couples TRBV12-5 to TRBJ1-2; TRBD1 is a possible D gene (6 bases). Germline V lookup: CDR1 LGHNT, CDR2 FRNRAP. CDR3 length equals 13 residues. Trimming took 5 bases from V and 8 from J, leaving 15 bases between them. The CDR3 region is CASGPEGGDGYTF. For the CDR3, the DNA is TGTGCTAGTGGTCCAGAAGGGGGTGACGGCTACACCTTC.

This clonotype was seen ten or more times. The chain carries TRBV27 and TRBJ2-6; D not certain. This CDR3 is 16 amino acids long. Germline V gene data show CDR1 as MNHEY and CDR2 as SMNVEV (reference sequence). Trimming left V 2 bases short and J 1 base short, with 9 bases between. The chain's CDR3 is CASSLKFVSGANVLTF. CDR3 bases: TGTGCCAGCAGTTTAAAGTTCGTGTCTGGGGCCAACGTCCTGACTTTC.

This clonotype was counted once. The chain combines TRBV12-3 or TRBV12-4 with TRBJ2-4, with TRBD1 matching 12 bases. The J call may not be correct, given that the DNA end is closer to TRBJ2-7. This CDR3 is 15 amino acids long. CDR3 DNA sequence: TGTGCCAGCAGTCGACAGGGACAGGGGGCACGCGAGCAGTACTTC. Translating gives CASSRQGQGAREQYF.

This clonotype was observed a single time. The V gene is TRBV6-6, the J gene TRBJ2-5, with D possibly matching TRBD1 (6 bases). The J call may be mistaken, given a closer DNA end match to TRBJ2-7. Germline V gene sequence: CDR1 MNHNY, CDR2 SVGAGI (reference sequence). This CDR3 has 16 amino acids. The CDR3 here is CASTRSPQGSAYEQYF. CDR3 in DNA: TGTGCCAGCACCCGCTCGCCTCAGGGGAGTGCTTACGAGCAGTACTTC.

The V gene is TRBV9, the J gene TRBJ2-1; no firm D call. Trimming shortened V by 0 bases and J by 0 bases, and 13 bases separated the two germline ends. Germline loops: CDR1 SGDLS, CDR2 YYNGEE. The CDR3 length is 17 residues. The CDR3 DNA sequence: TGTGCCAGCAGCGTAGGACCTGACCCACGCTCCTACAATGAGCAGTTCTTC. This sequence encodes CASSVGPDPRSYNEQFF.

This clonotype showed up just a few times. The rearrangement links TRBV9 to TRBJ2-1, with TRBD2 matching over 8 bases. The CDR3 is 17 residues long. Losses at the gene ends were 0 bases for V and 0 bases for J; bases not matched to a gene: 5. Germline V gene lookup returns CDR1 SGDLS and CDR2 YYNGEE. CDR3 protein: CASSVGTSPSSYNEQFF. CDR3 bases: TGTGCCAGCAGCGTAGGGACTAGCCCCAGCTCCTACAATGAGCAGTTCTTC.

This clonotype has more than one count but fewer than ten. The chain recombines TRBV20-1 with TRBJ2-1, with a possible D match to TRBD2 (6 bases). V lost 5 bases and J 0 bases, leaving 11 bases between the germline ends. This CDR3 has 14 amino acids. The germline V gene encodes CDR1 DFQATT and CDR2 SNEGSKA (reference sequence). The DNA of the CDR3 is TGCAGTGCTTTCCGGGAGAGCTCCTACAATGAGCAGTTCTTC. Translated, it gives CSAFRESSYNEQFF.

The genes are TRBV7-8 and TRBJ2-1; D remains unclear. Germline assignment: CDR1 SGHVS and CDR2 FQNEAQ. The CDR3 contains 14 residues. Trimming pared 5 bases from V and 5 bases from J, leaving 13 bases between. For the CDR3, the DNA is TGTGCCAGCAGCCCGAAGAACTTAGACAATGAGCAGTTCTTC. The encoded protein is CASSPKNLDNEQFF.

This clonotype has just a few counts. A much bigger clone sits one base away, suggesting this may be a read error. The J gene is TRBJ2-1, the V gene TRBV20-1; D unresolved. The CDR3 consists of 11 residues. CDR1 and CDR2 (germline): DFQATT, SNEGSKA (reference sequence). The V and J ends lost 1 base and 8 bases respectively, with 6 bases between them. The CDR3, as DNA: TGCAGTGCTAGAGTTAGCTATGAGCAGTTCTTC. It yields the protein CSARVSYEQFF.

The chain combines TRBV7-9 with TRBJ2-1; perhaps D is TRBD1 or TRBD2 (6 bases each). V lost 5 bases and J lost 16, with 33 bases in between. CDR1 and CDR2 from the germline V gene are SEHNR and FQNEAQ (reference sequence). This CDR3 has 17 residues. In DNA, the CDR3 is TGTGCCAGCAGCCCTCGCTCGATGGGGGGCCAGAACACTGAAGCTTTCTTC. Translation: CASSPRSMGGQNTEAFF.

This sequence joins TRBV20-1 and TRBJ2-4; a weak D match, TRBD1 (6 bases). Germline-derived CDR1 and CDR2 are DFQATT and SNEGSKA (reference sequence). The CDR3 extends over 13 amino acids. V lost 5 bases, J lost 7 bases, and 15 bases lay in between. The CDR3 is CSAGGPGENIQYF. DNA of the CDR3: TGCAGTGCTGGGGGCCCAGGGGAGAACATTCAGTACTTC.

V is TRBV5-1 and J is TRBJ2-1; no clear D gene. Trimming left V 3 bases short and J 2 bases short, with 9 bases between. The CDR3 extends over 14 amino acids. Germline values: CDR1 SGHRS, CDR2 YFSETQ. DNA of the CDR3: TGCGCCAGCAGCTGGGAAACAGCCTACAATGAGCAGTTCTTC. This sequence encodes CASSWETAYNEQFF.